This T cell receptor beta chain comes out of a study of shared clonotypes between healthy human individuals. Turning to the study itself: The people who gave samples were a couple of women and three men aged 18 to 49. Study observations and caveats: Generation of non-shared clonotypes was less probable than generation of clonotypes shared by all four donors.

Sequenced by immunoSEQ multiplex PCR; TCRdb stores in-frame clones only, minus some. The sample lists about 1.1 million clones, 70% to 80% occurring once. CD45RA+ naive and CD45RA-negative memory subsets were separated from CD4+ cells. This clone was counted a few times. Its specificity is not known. Germline CDR1 and CDR2: SGHVS and FQNEAQ. The CDR3 runs to 14 residues. The V end lost 5 bases, the J end lost 4 bases, and 9 bases lay between the germline ends. The source is a man younger than 30 in good health. Some clones in this sample may be carry-over from other donors' samples. Sequenced material: memory CD4+ T cells from PBMCs. Noted subset: CD45RA-negative fraction. The rearrangement uses TRBV7-8 and TRBJ2-6; D remains ambiguous. This chain's CDR3 is CASSEIGGANVLTF. As DNA, the CDR3 is TGTGCCAGCAGCGAGATCGGGGGGGCCAACGTCCTGACTTTC.